A single count supports the clone carrying this T cell receptor beta chain. The germline V gene has CDR1 GTSNPN and CDR2 SVGIG (reference sequence). V shed 3 bases and J 7 bases; nucleotides not matched to a gene: 9. This CDR3 is 14 amino acids long. This specimen belongs to a study of blood T cell repertoires in COVID-19. Study details: Spain, Italy and the United States supplied samples that represented acute and convalescent COVID-19. PBMCs, B-cell-depleted T cells, or T cells provided the cDNA or gDNA that made up the material.

The method was immunoSEQ multiplex PCR; TCRdb's version includes in-frame clones alone and lacks a portion of them. Found here are more than 55,000 clones, 79% of them singletons; the top ten hold 25% to 35%. Sequencing input: peripheral blood. J is TRBJ1-2 and V is TRBV30; 9 bases are shared with TRBD1. The sequence was obtained from a human donor in a cohort sampled during active COVID-19. The CDR3 loop is CAWRAPGQGGGYTF. In DNA form, the CDR3 reads TGTGCCTGGAGGGCACCGGGACAGGGCGGTGGCTACACCTTC.